The rows below give T cell receptor beta chains drawn from one sample of a study of blood T cell repertoires in COVID-19. Clones were sequenced by immunoSEQ multiplex PCR, and TCRdb holds only the in-frame ones, with some missing. In the table there are under 200,000 clones, approximately 87% of which are singletons. Sequenced material: peripheral blood. The receptors here all came from a woman aged 65 to 85 with acute or convalescent COVID-19. Each CDR3 is given with its conserved first and last residue. The D gene is left open where the match is weak. Part of the rows lack a size; the others show once, few, many or a class for expanded clones.

abundance | d_gene | v_gene | CDR3aa
NA | TRBD1 | TRBV7-2 | CASSLQTGGYGYTF
NA | NA | TRBV23-1 | CASSLRGYEQYF
NA | TRBD1 | TRBV29-1 | CSALTGAGSPLHF
few | NA | TRBV18 | CASSPSRQSSGNTIYF
NA | NA | TRBV9 | CASSVGRDTIYF
NA | NA | TRBV5-4 | CASSRGPVLNTEAFF
NA | NA | TRBV10-3 | CAISESRWTDGYTF
NA | TRBD1 | TRBV30 | CAWKGGGYTF
NA | NA | TRBV7-2 | CASSKIQNTEAFF
NA | TRBD1 | TRBV5-1 | CASSLRPGQGQFF
NA | NA | TRBV6-6 | CASSYRDSTYNSPLHF
NA | NA | TRBV7-2 | CASSLMFMGRGLGTEAFF
NA | NA | TRBV30 | CAWSVEWSRGREETQYF
NA | TRBD1 | TRBV3-1/TRBV3-2 | CASSQRRTGGGGDEKLFF